These 32 T cell receptor beta chains came from one sample sequenced in a study of molecular identifiers for immune sequencing clone quantification. TCRdb itself ran the PCR reads through MiXCR, one entry per CDR3 protein. The table includes some 580,000 distinct CDR3 sequences, around 25% detected once. Input material: naive CD8+ T cells from blood, with Jurkat cell RNA spiked in. As for subset: FACS-sorted CD8+CD4-CCR7+CD45RA+ naive T cells. These receptors were collected from a human donor in good health. Some libraries in this study had Jurkat cell RNA spiked in.

The V gene is TRBV19, the J gene TRBJ2-1; tentative D call: TRBD1 (5 bases). This CDR3 contains 14 residues. Deletions cut 4 bases from V and 3 bases from J, with 10 bases between. Germline CDR1 reads LNHDA; CDR2 reads SQIVND (reference sequence). CDR3 region: CASSKPGFYNEQFF. CDR3 bases: TGTGCCAGTAGTAAGCCAGGGTTCTACAATGAGCAGTTCTTC. Combining the CDR3 with reference TRBV19 and TRBJ2-1 gives the whole variable domain DGGITQSPKYLFRKEGQNVTLSCEQNLNHDAMYWYRQDPGQGLRLIYYSQIVNDFQKGDIAEGYSVSREKKESFPLTVTSAQKNPTAFYLCASSKPGFYNEQFFGPGTRLTVL.

This clonotype has a count of ten or more. J is TRBJ1-5 and V is TRBV7-2; 7 positions agree with TRBD1. The CDR3 totals 16 residues. Per the germline V gene, CDR1 is SGHTA and CDR2 is FQGNSA. V shed 1 base and J 3 bases; nucleotides not matched to a gene: 6. The CDR3 nucleotides are TGTGCCAGCAGCTTAGATGTCGGGACAGTCAATCAGCCCCAGCATTTT. Protein: CASSLDVGTVNQPQHF.

In regard to this clonotype: This could be a read error, since a much larger clone is one nucleotide away. The chain employs TRBV7-9 and TRBJ2-7; D is ambiguous. CDR3 size: 14 residues. Germline V gene lookup returns CDR1 SEHNR and CDR2 FQNEAQ (reference sequence). The chain's CDR3 is CVSSLSGPTYEQYF. CDR3 DNA sequence: TGTGTCAGCAGCTTGTCAGGCCCGACCTACGAGCAGTACTTC.

This clonotype was observed a handful of times. The chain uses TRBV4-3 and TRBJ2-7, with D perhaps being TRBD1 or TRBD2 (6 bases each). The V gene lost 9 bases and the J gene lost 3 bases, with 18 bases spanning the gap. The germline gives CDR1 LGHNA, CDR2 YSLEER. The CDR3 has 14 amino acids. In DNA form, the CDR3 reads TGCGCCAGGGGGGGACACAGGTCCCTCTACGAGCAGTACTTC. This codes for CARGGHRSLYEQYF.

The rearrangement links TRBV27 to TRBJ2-2; the D call may be TRBD1 or TRBD2 (5 bases each). The V and J ends lost 5 bases and 0 bases respectively, with 16 bases between them. CDR3 length: 17 amino acids. The germline V gene has CDR1 MNHEY and CDR2 SMNVEV (reference sequence). In nucleotides, the CDR3 is TGTGCCAGCAGTACAGGACCAGCGGTTCCGAACACCGGGGAGCTGTTTTTT. The encoded protein is CASSTGPAVPNTGELFF.

V and J are TRBV27 and TRBJ1-4; tentatively, D is TRBD1 (6 bases). CDR1 is MNHEY and CDR2 is SMNVEV in the germline V gene (reference sequence). V was cut by 0 bases and J by 7 bases, with 9 bases left in between. The CDR3 extends over 14 amino acids. The CDR3 sequence is CASSLSEGGEKLFF. Here the CDR3 DNA reads TGTGCCAGCAGTTTATCCGAGGGGGGTGAAAAACTGTTTTTT.

As regards this clonotype: This may stem from a read error, because a much larger clone lies one nucleotide away. The chain recombines TRBV20-1 with TRBJ1-5, with TRBD1 identical over 11 bases. The CDR3 covers 15 residues. Germline V gives CDR1 DFQATT, CDR2 SNEGSKA (reference sequence). The CDR3 DNA sequence: TGCAGTGCTAGGACGGGACAGGGGGTGAATCAGCGCCAGCATTTT. Translating it yields CSARTGQGVNQRQHF.

This clonotype has ten or more counts. This rearrangement joins TRBV2 to TRBJ2-7, with D possibly being TRBD2 (5 bases). Germline loops: CDR1 SNHLY, CDR2 FYNNEI. Trimming cost V 3 bases and J 3 bases, with 6 bases left between them. This CDR3 contains 12 residues. Written as DNA, the CDR3 is TGTGCCAGCAGTGATGCGGGCTACGAGCAGTACTTC. Amino acids: CASSDAGYEQYF.

The rearrangement uses TRBV6-5 and TRBJ2-3; the D gene is possibly TRBD1 (6 bases). V lost 0 bases to trimming and J lost 4 bases, with 14 bases between them. This CDR3 is 16 amino acids long. Germline CDR1 MNHEY, CDR2 SVGAGI. CDR3 DNA sequence: TGTGCCAGCAGTTACTCGACAGGCTACCCCCCAGATACGCAGTATTTT. Translated, it gives CASSYSTGYPPDTQYF.

This clonotype was counted a few times. The genes are TRBV19 and TRBJ2-7, with TRBD1 matching over 10 bases. The CDR3 spans 15 residues. J gave up 2 bases and V 1 base, and 2 bases lay outside the gene matches. Per germline, CDR1 LNHDA and CDR2 SQIVND (reference sequence). This chain's CDR3 is CASSIGTGGAYEQYF. CDR3 coding DNA: TGTGCCAGTAGTATAGGGACAGGGGGAGCCTACGAGCAGTACTTC.

This clonotype was counted between two and nine times. A much larger clone sits a single nucleotide away, making a read error possible. This chain connects TRBV4-2 to TRBJ2-5; D gene unclear. This CDR3 spans 16 amino acids. CDR1 and CDR2 from the germline V gene are LGHNA and YNFKEQ. The CDR3 DNA sequence: TGTGCCAGCAGCCAAGAGCGTTTGGCAGCCCAAGGGACCCAGTACTTC. Translated, it gives CASSQERLAAQGTQYF.

Many counts were recorded for this clonotype. The J gene is TRBJ2-1, the V gene TRBV11-2, with 15 bases identical to TRBD2. Trimming cost V 6 bases and J 10 bases; bases outside gene matches: 4. The CDR3 has 14 amino acids. Germline lookup yields CDR1 SGHAT and CDR2 FQNNGV. CDR3 nucleotide sequence: TGTGCCAGCAGGGGACTAGCGGGAGGCGAGGAGCAGTTCTTC. As protein: CASRGLAGGEEQFF. The variable domain in full, with the rest retrieved from reference TRBV11-2 and TRBJ2-1, is EAGVAQSPRYKIIEKRQSVAFWCNPISGHATLYWYQQILGQGPKLLIQFQNNGVVDDSQLPKDRFSAERLKGVDSTLKIQPAKLEDSAVYLCASRGLAGGEEQFFGPGTRLTVL.

This clonotype was observed at least ten times. The chain couples TRBV13 to TRBJ2-5, with 9 bases that match TRBD2. Germline lookup yields CDR1 PRHDT and CDR2 FYEKMQ (reference sequence). The ends lost 4 bases at V and 9 bases at J; junction bases unmatched: 12. CDR3 length equals 15 residues. CDR3 loop: CASSYSAGGRSAQYF. Written as DNA, the CDR3 is TGTGCCAGCAGCTACTCAGCGGGGGGACGCTCGGCCCAGTACTTC.

This clonotype was observed once. The rearrangement links TRBV14 to TRBJ2-1, with D perhaps TRBD2 (6 bases). Germline assignment: CDR1 SGHDN and CDR2 FVKESK. This CDR3 has 14 amino acids. V was clipped by 5 bases and J by 10 bases, with 18 bases between them. DNA of the CDR3: TGTGCCAGCAGCGCGTTAGGGACTCCCTACGAGCAGTTCTTC. Translated: CASSALGTPYEQFF.

This chain uses TRBV25-1 with TRBJ2-2; D remains unclear. V shed 5 bases and J shed 3 bases, with 7 bases lying between them. Germline CDR1 MGHDK, CDR2 SYGVNS. The CDR3 loop spans 13 amino acids. The CDR3 spells CASSPQYTGELFF. Here the CDR3 DNA reads TGTGCCAGCAGTCCCCAGTACACCGGGGAGCTGTTTTTT.

There are a few counts of this clonotype. The V gene is TRBV19, the J gene TRBJ1-5, with 7 bases aligning to TRBD1. The CDR3 runs to 15 residues. Trimming cost V 4 bases and J 5 bases; bases outside gene matches: 8. Germline values: CDR1 LNHDA, CDR2 SQIVND (reference sequence). The DNA of the CDR3 is TGTGCCAGTAGTAATTCTCGGGACAGTCATCAGCCCCAGCATTTT. It encodes CASSNSRDSHQPQHF. The variable domain in full, completed from reference TRBV19 and TRBJ1-5, reads DGGITQSPKYLFRKEGQNVTLSCEQNLNHDAMYWYRQDPGQGLRLIYYSQIVNDFQKGDIAEGYSVSREKKESFPLTVTSAQKNPTAFYLCASSNSRDSHQPQHFGDGTRLSIL.

Ten or more counts support this clonotype. CDR3 loop: CASSLVIAGAQATDTQYF. The CDR3 DNA is TGTGCCAGCAGTTTGGTGATAGCGGGAGCCCAGGCCACAGATACGCAGTATTTT. The V and J genes are TRBV12-3 or TRBV12-4 and TRBJ2-3, with 9 bases aligning to TRBD2. V gave up 3 bases and J gave up 2 bases; unmatched junction bases: 12. This CDR3 has 18 amino acids.

In its sample, this clonotype was seen a few times. CDR3 DNA sequence: TGTGCCAGCAGCCAAGAGTCCCAGGACGCCGGGAACCAAGAGACCCAGTACTTC. Protein product: CASSQESQDAGNQETQYF. The V and J genes are TRBV3-1 and TRBJ2-5; a weak D match, TRBD2 (5 bases). Trimming pared 0 bases from V and 0 bases from J, leaving 17 bases between. Germline assignment: CDR1 LGHDT and CDR2 YNNKEL (reference sequence). This CDR3 is 18 amino acids long.

This clonotype was recorded many times. The rearrangement links TRBV15 to TRBJ1-5; D unclear. Germline CDR1 is LNHNV and CDR2 is YYDKDF (reference sequence). V dropped 3 bases and J dropped 6 bases, with 18 bases sitting between them. This CDR3 comprises 16 residues. Here the CDR3 reads CATSRTAGGRRQPQHF. The CDR3 DNA sequence: TGTGCCACCAGCAGGACGGCAGGCGGGCGGCGTCAGCCCCAGCATTTT.

This clonotype has only a few counts. This chain joins TRBV13 and TRBJ1-1; TRBD1 agrees at 7 bases. The trim removed 5 bases at V and 5 bases at J, leaving 8 bases unmatched. Looked up from germline, CDR1 is PRHDT and CDR2 is FYEKMQ (reference sequence). The CDR3 spans 14 residues. The CDR3 loop is CASSLRDSRTEAFF. The CDR3, as DNA: TGTGCCAGCAGCCTCCGGGACAGCCGGACTGAAGCTTTCTTT.

On this clonotype itself: This could be a read error, since a much larger clone is one nucleotide away. The V and J genes are TRBV19 and TRBJ2-4; a weak D match, TRBD2 (5 bases). This CDR3 comprises 16 residues. CDR1 and CDR2 from the germline V gene are LNHDA and SQIVND (reference sequence). Trimming stripped 7 bases from V and 5 bases from J, with 21 bases between. The CDR3 loop reads CASNHQRASMQNIQYF. CDR3 sequence (DNA): TGTGCCAGTAACCATCAGAGGGCCTCAATGCAAAACATTCAGTACTTC.

On this clonotype itself: Given a much more abundant clone one base away, this may be a read error. The CDR3 nucleotides read TGTGCCAGCAGCCAAGATTACGCGGAAGAGACCCAGTACTTC. This translates into CASSQDYAEETQYF. The rearrangement joins TRBV3-1 to TRBJ2-5, with D unclear. Germline CDR1 reads LGHDT; CDR2 reads YNNKEL (reference sequence). The CDR3 runs to 14 residues. Trimming took off 0 bases at V and 3 bases at J, with 8 bases between the two ends.

This clonotype was seen many times. The chain uses TRBV7-9 and TRBJ2-7; no definite D call. The CDR3 is 13 residues long. The ends were cut back, 0 bases at V and 3 bases at J, with 6 bases in the middle. Germline V lookup: CDR1 SEHNR, CDR2 FQNEAQ (reference sequence). CDR3 in amino acids: CASSLATFYEQYF. For the CDR3, the DNA is TGTGCCAGCAGCTTAGCAACCTTCTACGAGCAGTACTTC.

The sample holds a few counts of this clonotype. CDR3 protein: CASSLAPQVSYNEQFF. The CDR3, as DNA: TGTGCCAGCAGCTTGGCCCCCCAGGTCTCCTACAATGAGCAGTTCTTC. The genes are TRBV5-6 and TRBJ2-1; D remains unclear. The V gene lost 0 bases and the J gene lost 0 bases, with 10 bases spanning the gap. This CDR3 spans 16 amino acids. Germline assignment: CDR1 SGHDT and CDR2 YYEEEE. Supplemented by reference TRBV5-6 and TRBJ2-1, the full variable domain reads DAGVTQSPTHLIKTRGQQVTLRCSPKSGHDTVSWYQQALGQGPQFIFQYYEEEERQRGNFPDRFSGHQFPNYSSELNVNALLLGDSALYLCASSLAPQVSYNEQFFGPGTRLTVL.

The J gene is TRBJ1-1, the V gene TRBV29-1; a possible D gene is TRBD1 (6 bases). The CDR3 has 13 residues. Germline V gene sequence: CDR1 SQVTM, CDR2 ANQGSEA. The germline V and J ends were trimmed by 8 bases and 5 bases, with 18 bases remaining between them. CDR3 sequence reads: CSIYRGPGTEAFF. CDR3 bases: TGCAGCATCTATCGGGGGCCGGGGACTGAAGCTTTCTTT.

This clonotype occurred a few times. The chain is built from TRBV6-2 or TRBV6-3 and TRBJ2-3; no definite D call. V was trimmed by 0 bases and J by 5 bases, leaving 12 bases between them. The CDR3 is 15 amino acids. Germline CDR1 is MNHEY and CDR2 is SVGEGT. The CDR3 bases are TGTGCCAGCAGTTACTCGAGATGGGCTAAAGATACGCAGTATTTT. Residues: CASSYSRWAKDTQYF.

The sample holds many counts of this clonotype. This chain links TRBV7-6 with TRBJ2-3, with 10 bases lining up with TRBD2. V shed 6 bases, J shed 2 bases, and the junction held 5 bases outside the gene matches. Per the germline V gene, CDR1 is SGHVS and CDR2 is FNYEAQ. The CDR3 is 15 amino acids. The DNA for the CDR3 is TGTGCCAGCAGATCAAGCGGGGGGGTCACAGATACGCAGTATTTT. This gives the protein CASRSSGGVTDTQYF.

This clonotype has at least ten counts. The rearrangement uses TRBV7-2 and TRBJ2-3; 12 bases match TRBD2. Germline trimming cut 3 bases from V and 1 base from J; bases unmatched to any gene: 11. Per the germline V gene, CDR1 is SGHTA and CDR2 is FQGNSA. This CDR3 spans 19 amino acids. CDR3 protein: CASSLGPLAGGPGTDTQYF. The DNA of the CDR3 is TGTGCCAGCAGCTTGGGACCGCTAGCGGGAGGGCCTGGCACAGATACGCAGTATTTT.

A note on this clonotype: The CDR3 ends on some other residue instead of the conserved phenylalanine or tryptophan, so this is likely a read error. The chain combines TRBV6-5 with TRBJ2-7, with TRBD2 matching over 7 bases. The CDR3 sequence is 15 residues long. The germline CDR1 and CDR2 sequences are MNHEY and SVGAGI. The V segment lost 5 bases and the J segment 0 bases; nucleotides outside the gene matches: 7. CDR3 nucleotides: TGTGCCAGCAGTAATAGCGGGCTCCGCTCCTACGAGCAGTACTCC. Amino acid sequence: CASSNSGLRSYEQYS.

This clonotype was picked up a small number of times. Germline and junction disagree at one end, which may indicate a read error. CDR3 DNA: TGTGCCAGCAGCCAAATTAACACCGGGGGGCTGTTTTTT. Translating gives CASSQINTGGLFF. The V call is TRBV3-1, the J call TRBJ2-2, with a possible D match to TRBD2 (6 bases). From germline, CDR1 is LGHDT and CDR2 YNNKEL (reference sequence). CDR3 length equals 13 residues. Based on the CDR3 plus reference TRBV3-1 and TRBJ2-2, the full variable domain is DTAVSQTPKYLVTQMGNDKSIKCEQNLGHDTMYWYKQDSKKFLKIMFSYNNKELIINETVPNRFSPKSPDKAHLNLHINSLELGDSAVYFCASSQINTGGLFFGEGSRLTVL.

The chain uses TRBV5-6 and TRBJ2-1, with 8 bases fitting TRBD2. CDR3 length: 14 amino acids. Germline CDR1 SGHDT, CDR2 YYEEEE. V lost 6 bases, J lost 3 bases, and 5 bases stayed unmatched. This CDR3 reads CASNGGGDYNEQFF. Written as DNA, the CDR3 is TGTGCCAGCAACGGGGGGGGGGACTACAATGAGCAGTTCTTC.

Remarks on this clonotype: This may come from a read error, since a much larger clone is one base off. This chain uses TRBV24-1 with TRBJ2-2; D perhaps matches TRBD2 (5 bases). CDR3 length: 14 residues. Per the germline V gene, CDR1 is KGHDR and CDR2 is SFDVKD. The CDR3 nucleotides are TGTGCCACCAGTGATTCTGGGGTCTCCGGGAAGCTGTTTTTT. Protein sequence: CATSDSGVSGKLFF.